The T cell receptor beta chain under discussion was sequenced for a study of tumor-infiltrating lymphocytes in primary liver carcinoma. In the case of this clonotype: Mismatch with germline at one junction end may stem from a read error.

Extraction of RNA together with DNA used 20-30 mg of unsorted bulk tissue. From approximately 500 ng total RNA, TCR beta cDNA was generated with a primer in the constant region. Slightly modified ARM-PCR, run as three nested multiplex PCR rounds, produced the TCR beta libraries. For around 9 cycles apiece, the opening two PCR rounds ran with TRBV1-TRBV30 forward primers and a C-beta reverse primer. TCRdb re-analysed the multiplex PCR reads in MiXCR, keeping a single row per CDR3 protein. This table holds about 200,000 distinct CDR3 sequences, roughly 80% found once. The CDR3 covers 12 residues. The material sequenced was tumor tissue from primary liver carcinoma. This sequence was found in a man between 35 and 55 years old with primary liver carcinoma and hepatitis B virus infection. The rearrangement links TRBV12-3 or TRBV12-4 to TRBJ2-7; no reliable D call. DNA for the CDR3: TGTGCCAGCAGTTTTTTGGACCACGAACAGTACTTC. This translates into CASSFLDHEQYF.